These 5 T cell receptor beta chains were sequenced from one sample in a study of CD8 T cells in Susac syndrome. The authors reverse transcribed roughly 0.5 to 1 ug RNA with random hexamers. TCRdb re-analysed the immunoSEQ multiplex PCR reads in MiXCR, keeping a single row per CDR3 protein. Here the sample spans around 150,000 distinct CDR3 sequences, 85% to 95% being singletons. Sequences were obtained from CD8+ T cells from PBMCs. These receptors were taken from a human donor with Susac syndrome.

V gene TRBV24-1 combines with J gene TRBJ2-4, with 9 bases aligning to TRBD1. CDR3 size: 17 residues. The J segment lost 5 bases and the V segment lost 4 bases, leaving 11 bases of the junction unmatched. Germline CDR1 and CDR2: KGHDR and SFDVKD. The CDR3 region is CATSDHSGTGKQNIQYF. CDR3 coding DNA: TGTGCCACCAGTGACCATTCCGGGACAGGGAAGCAAAACATTCAGTACTTC.

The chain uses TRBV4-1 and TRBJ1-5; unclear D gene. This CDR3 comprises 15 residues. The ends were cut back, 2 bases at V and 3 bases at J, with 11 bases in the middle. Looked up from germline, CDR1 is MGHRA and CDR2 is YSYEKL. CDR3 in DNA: TGCGCCAGCAGCCAAAGCGGCGGTACCAATCAGCCCCAGCATTTT. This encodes CASSQSGGTNQPQHF.

The CDR3 region is CASSRGQSPYNEQFF. For the CDR3, the DNA is TGTGCCAGCAGCAGGGGACAGAGCCCCTACAATGAGCAGTTCTTC. The chain carries TRBV27 and TRBJ2-1; 7 nucleotides agree with TRBD1. V dropped 6 bases and J dropped 2; count of bases not matched to a gene: 7. CDR3 length: 15 residues. CDR1 and CDR2 (germline): MNHEY, SMNVEV (reference sequence).

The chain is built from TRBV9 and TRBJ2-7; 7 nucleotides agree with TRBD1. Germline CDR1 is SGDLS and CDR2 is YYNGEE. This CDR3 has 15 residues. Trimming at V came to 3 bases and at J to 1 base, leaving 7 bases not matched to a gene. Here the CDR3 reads CASSAGAGGSYEQYF. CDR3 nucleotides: TGTGCCAGCAGCGCAGGGGCAGGGGGTTCCTACGAGCAGTACTTC.

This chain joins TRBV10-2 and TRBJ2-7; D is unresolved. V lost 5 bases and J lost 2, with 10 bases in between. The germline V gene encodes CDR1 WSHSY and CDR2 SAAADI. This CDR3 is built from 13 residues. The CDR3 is CASSFSSTYEQYF. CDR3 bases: TGCGCCAGCAGTTTTTCATCCACCTACGAGCAGTACTTC.